This entry lists 21 T cell receptor beta chains sequenced from one sample in a study of T-cell reconstitution after alpha-beta-depleted transplantation in children (TCRdb year 2016). The label giving this sample's treatment or condition can be read as: allogeneic hematopoietic cell transplantation with graft depleted of TCRalphabeta T cells and CD19 B cells. The method behind the library was PCR. The listed sequencing device is Illumina HiSeq 2500. To normalize quantification of the TCRbeta repertoire, the TCR libraries were built with molecular barcoding that relied on unique molecular identifiers. TCRdb itself trimmed the public reads at Q25 with fastp, ran MiXCR and retained productive beta chains. Here each entry gathers all rows of one CDR3 protein and keeps the most common genes and DNA. For this sample there are more than 200,000 distinct CDR3 sequences; more than 20% appear just once. The ten most abundant clones make up about 4.8% of the sample.

This specimen consisted of PBMCs, mostly from graft donor cells, obtained 360 days after TCRalphabeta/CD19-depleted stem cell transplant. These receptors were obtained from a female patient aged 2-9 years who had a stem cell transplant for congenital amegakaryocytic thrombocytopenia, so the T cells may come from the graft donor.

This clonotype came up many times. The chain uses TRBV12-3 or TRBV12-4 and TRBJ2-3, with no clear D. V was trimmed by 1 base and J by 0 bases, leaving 8 bases between them. The CDR3 covers 15 residues. CDR3 DNA sequence: TGTGCCAGCAGTTTAGATACCAGGAGCACAGATACGCAGTATTTT. It is translated as CASSLDTRSTDTQYF.

This clonotype was observed a handful of times. The rearrangement uses TRBV20-1 and TRBJ2-3, with 11 nucleotides matching TRBD2. Germline V gene data show CDR1 as DFQATT and CDR2 as SNEGSKA (reference sequence). Trimming cost V 2 bases and J 5 bases; bases outside gene matches: 6. The CDR3 contains 15 residues. CDR3 nucleotides: TGCAGTGCTAGAATTTGGACTAGCGGGTTAGATACGCAGTATTTT. As protein: CSARIWTSGLDTQYF.

The rearrangement links TRBV12-3 or TRBV12-4 to TRBJ2-7; 7 nucleotides agree with TRBD1. V lost 6 bases to trimming and J lost 1 base; unmatched junction nucleotides: 9. The CDR3 totals 15 residues. The CDR3 is CASSITGARSYEQYF. In nucleotides, the CDR3 is TGTGCCAGCAGCATAACAGGGGCGCGGTCCTACGAGCAGTACTTC.

This clonotype was counted between two and nine times. V is TRBV5-1 and J is TRBJ2-3, with 8 bases matching TRBD2. Germline CDR1 is SGHRS and CDR2 is YFSETQ. V trimming: 1 base; J trimming: 6 bases; junction bases outside the gene matches: 4. This CDR3 has 14 amino acids. DNA of the CDR3: TGCGCCAGCAGCTTGCAAGCGGGAGCTGATACGCAGTATTTT. Protein: CASSLQAGADTQYF.

The sample holds a few counts of this clonotype. V and J are TRBV20-1 and TRBJ2-3, with D perhaps matching TRBD2 (6 bases). CDR1 and CDR2 from the germline V gene are DFQATT and SNEGSKA (reference sequence). With 4 bases removed from V and 0 bases from J, the gap between germline ends came to 8 bases. The CDR3 is 13 amino acids. Here the CDR3 reads CSAIGTSTDTQYF. CDR3 bases: TGCAGTGCTATCGGGACTAGCACAGATACGCAGTATTTT.

The V gene is TRBV4-1, the J gene TRBJ2-1; the match to TRBD1 covers 9 bases. Germline-derived CDR1 and CDR2 are MGHRA and YSYEKL. J gave up 1 base and V 0 bases, and 4 bases lay outside the gene matches. CDR3 size: 17 residues. For the CDR3, the DNA is TGCGCCAGCAGCCAAGATCCGACAGGGGGGTCCTACAATGAGCAGTTCTTC. Translation: CASSQDPTGGSYNEQFF.

The sample holds many counts of this clonotype. The chain employs TRBV27 and TRBJ2-1; D might be TRBD2 (5 bases). With 3 bases removed from V and 8 bases from J, the gap between germline ends came to 14 bases. Germline CDR1 reads MNHEY; CDR2 reads SMNVEV (reference sequence). This CDR3 region has 14 residues. The CDR3 loop is CASSFRDYGDEQFF. For the CDR3, the DNA is TGTGCCAGCAGTTTCCGCGACTACGGTGATGAGCAGTTCTTC.

This rearrangement joins TRBV6-2 or TRBV6-3 to TRBJ2-3; TRBD2 matches 9 bases. From germline, CDR1 is MNHEY and CDR2 SVGEGT. The CDR3 is 16 residues long. Trimming cost V 2 bases and J 5 bases; bases outside gene matches: 8. CDR3 region: CASSYGSSGELDTQYF. Here the CDR3 DNA reads TGTGCCAGCAGTTACGGGTCTAGCGGGGAGCTAGATACGCAGTATTTT.

This chain uses TRBV15 with TRBJ2-3; perhaps TRBD2 as D (7 bases). Trimming removed 0 bases at V and 2 bases at J, with 18 bases between. The CDR3 contains 18 residues. The germline gives CDR1 LNHNV, CDR2 YYDKDF (reference sequence). DNA of the CDR3: TGTGCCACCAGCAGAGAACGGAGTGGGGGGGGACACACAGATACGCAGTATTTT. It translates to CATSRERSGGGHTDTQYF.

The chain carries TRBV20-1 and TRBJ2-3, with 9 positions matching TRBD2. CDR3 length: 15 amino acids. Germline V gene data show CDR1 as DFQATT and CDR2 as SNEGSKA (reference sequence). V lost 1 base, J lost 1 base, and 3 bases stayed unmatched. CDR3 nucleotide sequence: TGCAGTGCTAGAGGGATAGCGGGAGGCACAGATACGCAGTATTTT. This encodes CSARGIAGGTDTQYF.

The chain has TRBV20-1 and TRBJ2-1; a weak D match, TRBD2 (6 bases). The CDR3 is 14 amino acids. V lost 5 bases and J lost 7, with 18 bases in between. Germline V lookup: CDR1 DFQATT, CDR2 SNEGSKA (reference sequence). The CDR3 region is CSASTSWHGNEQFF. The CDR3 coding sequence is TGCAGTGCTTCGACTAGTTGGCATGGGAATGAGCAGTTCTTC.

The table lists this clonotype with many counts. The rearrangement links TRBV12-3 or TRBV12-4 to TRBJ2-2; D is unclear. The V gene lost 5 bases and the J gene lost 5 bases, with 6 bases spanning the gap. CDR3 length: 12 amino acids. CDR3 in amino acids: CASSLRTGELFF. Here the CDR3 DNA reads TGTGCCAGCAGTCTCCGAACCGGGGAGCTGTTTTTT.

DNA of the CDR3: TGCGCCAGCAGCCAAGCTAGCCTTGGACAGGCCGGGTGGCCCCAGCATTTT. Translation: CASSQASLGQAGWPQHF. This sequence joins TRBV4-1 and TRBJ1-5; 7 bases map to TRBD1. V gave up 1 base and J gave up 9 bases; unmatched junction bases: 15. This CDR3 contains 17 residues. Germline V gene data show CDR1 as MGHRA and CDR2 as YSYEKL.

V gene TRBV20-1 combines with J gene TRBJ2-3; D gene ambiguous. The V end lost 6 bases, the J end lost 5 bases, and 9 bases lay between the germline ends. The CDR3 is made up of 11 amino acids. Germline V lookup: CDR1 DFQATT, CDR2 SNEGSKA (reference sequence). As DNA, the CDR3 is TGCAGTGCGGAAGTGGAAGATACGCAGTATTTT. This translates into CSAEVEDTQYF.

There are a few counts of this clonotype. V usage is TRBV6-2 or TRBV6-3 and J usage is TRBJ2-1, with unresolved D. The CDR3 is made up of 15 amino acids. Between the trimmed V and J ends, which lost 0 bases and 0 bases, there was a span of 6 bases. Germline CDR1 and CDR2: MNHEY and SVGEGT. CDR3 in DNA: TGTGCCAGCAGTTACTCAATCGCCTCCTACAATGAGCAGTTCTTC. This gives the protein CASSYSIASYNEQFF.

V gene TRBV3-1 combines with J gene TRBJ2-1; weak D call: TRBD2 (6 bases). V lost 1 base and J 7 bases, leaving 29 bases between the germline ends. The CDR3 contains 20 residues. The germline CDR1 and CDR2 sequences are LGHDT and YNNKEL (reference sequence). CDR3: CASSQVIGQPQWEDRNEQFF. CDR3 DNA sequence: TGTGCCAGCAGCCAAGTTATCGGACAACCTCAATGGGAGGACCGAAATGAGCAGTTCTTC.

The sample holds a few counts of this clonotype. The chain employs TRBV4-1 and TRBJ2-5, with a possible D match to TRBD1 (6 bases). Germline assignment: CDR1 MGHRA and CDR2 YSYEKL. Trimming took 1 base from V and 5 from J, leaving 14 bases between them. This CDR3 contains 15 residues. CDR3 in DNA: TGCGCCAGCAGCCAAGTCGCAGACAGGAGGGAGACCCAGTACTTC. Translating gives CASSQVADRRETQYF.

The table lists this clonotype with a few counts. This rearrangement joins TRBV20-1 to TRBJ2-1; 14 bases are a match to TRBD2. Germline values: CDR1 DFQATT, CDR2 SNEGSKA (reference sequence). The CDR3 runs 17 residues. V lost 0 bases, J lost 7 bases, and 8 bases stayed unmatched. In DNA form, the CDR3 reads TGCAGTGCTAGAGATCCCTGGACTAGCGGGGGGCCAAATGAGCAGTTCTTC. Protein sequence: CSARDPWTSGGPNEQFF.

This clonotype was recorded many times. The rearrangement joins TRBV4-3 to TRBJ1-5; D is ambiguous. CDR3 length: 13 residues. Germline-derived CDR1 and CDR2 are LGHNA and YSLEER. V was cut by 0 bases and J by 5 bases, with 5 bases left in between. The CDR3 region is CASSQDWDQPQHF. The CDR3 DNA follows: TGCGCCAGCAGCCAAGATTGGGATCAGCCCCAGCATTTT.

The rearrangement joins TRBV11-2 to TRBJ2-3; D is perhaps TRBD2 (5 bases). CDR1 SGHAT and CDR2 FQNNGV come from the germline V gene. V was cut by 8 bases and J by 2 bases, with 17 bases left in between. The CDR3 extends over 15 amino acids. CDR3 protein: CASARGWDHTDTQYF. The CDR3 region has the DNA TGTGCCAGCGCCCGGGGTTGGGATCACACAGATACGCAGTATTTT.

This chain links TRBV5-1 with TRBJ1-2, with 9 bases aligning to TRBD1. CDR1 SGHRS and CDR2 YFSETQ come from the germline V gene. CDR3 length equals 16 residues. The trim removed 0 bases at V and 4 bases at J, leaving 7 bases unmatched. CDR3 bases: TGCGCCAGCAGCTTGGCACCGGGACAGGGTGTCTATGGCTACACCTTC. Residues: CASSLAPGQGVYGYTF.